These 27 T cell receptor beta chains share one sample of origin, sequenced in a study of cytomegalovirus exposure and HLA in healthy donors. Assay: immunoSEQ multiplex PCR; the TCRdb copy retains only in-frame clones and omits some. Of some 68,000 clones listed, 90% to 95% are singletons. The sample taken for sequencing was PBMCs. These receptor sequences come from a man between 18 and 29 years old in good health and CMV-seropositive.

This chain uses TRBV20-1 with TRBJ1-2; D remains unclear. The CDR3 is 11 residues long. Germline-derived CDR1 and CDR2 are DFQATT and SNEGSKA (reference sequence). The V and J ends lost 5 bases and 5 bases respectively, with 9 bases between them. CDR3 loop: CSARPQYGYTF. CDR3 nucleotides: TGCAGTGCTCGTCCTCAGTATGGCTACACCTTC.

The chain links TRBV10-3 to TRBJ1-5; D is uncertain. This CDR3 has 15 residues. Germline CDR1 is ENHRY and CDR2 is SYGVKD. V was shortened by 4 bases and J by 2 bases, with 12 bases between the two germline ends. The CDR3 sequence is CAISVRFLGNQPQHF. The CDR3 DNA reads as TGTGCCATCAGTGTGAGGTTCCTGGGCAATCAGCCCCAGCATTTT.

V is TRBV10-3 and J is TRBJ2-5, with D perhaps matching TRBD2 (7 bases). The germline gives CDR1 ENHRY, CDR2 SYGVKD. Trimming pared 3 bases from V and 4 bases from J, leaving 15 bases between. The CDR3 runs to 15 residues. The CDR3 region has the DNA TGTGCCATCAGTGATAGGGGGGGTGAGGTAGAGACCCAGTACTTC. Protein product: CAISDRGGEVETQYF.

V usage is TRBV19 and J usage is TRBJ1-1; no clear D. Germline V gene sequence: CDR1 LNHDA, CDR2 SQIVND (reference sequence). This CDR3 is 11 amino acids long. The V end lost 7 bases, the J end lost 6 bases, and 9 bases lay between the germline ends. CDR3 DNA: TGTGCCAGTACTTTATCGGCTGAAGCTTTCTTT. Translating gives CASTLSAEAFF.

This clone was seen once. This chain joins TRBV4-1 and TRBJ2-1; TRBD2 matches 8 bases. J was trimmed by 5 bases and V by 3 bases; bases with no gene match: 15. The CDR3 length is 18 residues. Germline loops: CDR1 MGHRA, CDR2 YSYEKL. CDR3 sequence reads: CASSHYLAGGSWDNEQFF. The CDR3 nucleotides read TGCGCCAGCAGCCACTACCTAGCGGGCGGATCATGGGACAATGAGCAGTTCTTC.

The V gene is TRBV2, the J gene TRBJ2-3; TRBD2 might be the D (6 bases). The CDR3 has 14 amino acids. Germline CDR1 and CDR2: SNHLY and FYNNEI. The V end was cut by 6 bases, the J end by 4 bases, with 14 bases between. The CDR3 bases are TGTGCCAGCAGGGCCCGGGGGAGCGCAGATACGCAGTATTTT. This codes for CASRARGSADTQYF.

CDR3 sequence (DNA): TGTGCCAGCAGTCGCAACAGCAGCCCTAACTATGGCTACACCTTC. This gives the protein CASSRNSSPNYGYTF. The chain has TRBV27 and TRBJ1-2; D remains ambiguous. This CDR3 comprises 15 residues. CDR1 MNHEY and CDR2 SMNVEV come from the germline V gene (reference sequence). Trimming pared 5 bases from V and 0 bases from J, leaving 13 bases between.

The V gene is TRBV7-9, the J gene TRBJ2-3, with TRBD1 matching 12 bases. CDR3 length: 16 amino acids. The germline gives CDR1 SEHNR, CDR2 FQNEAQ (reference sequence). Germline trimming cut 7 bases from V and 2 bases from J; bases unmatched to any gene: 7. In nucleotides, the CDR3 is TGTGCCAGCACCCGACCGGGACAGGGGGCCACAGATACGCAGTATTTT. Protein product: CASTRPGQGATDTQYF.

The genes are TRBV10-3 and TRBJ1-2; 8 nucleotides agree with TRBD1. The CDR3 length is 16 residues. V was clipped by 2 bases and J by 5 bases; unmatched bases: 10. Germline V gene lookup returns CDR1 ENHRY and CDR2 SYGVKD. The CDR3 spells CAISEGQGLNLYGYTF. The CDR3 DNA reads as TGTGCCATCAGTGAGGGACAGGGCTTAAACCTATATGGCTACACCTTC.

The rearrangement joins TRBV7-3 to TRBJ2-1; 10 bases map to TRBD2. The CDR3 consists of 15 residues. J lost 3 bases, V lost 4 bases, and 3 bases had no gene match. Germline CDR1 reads SGHTA; CDR2 reads FQGTGA. CDR3: CASSSSGGNYNEQFF. In DNA, the CDR3 is TGTGCCAGCAGCTCTAGCGGGGGTAACTACAATGAGCAGTTCTTC.

This clone was observed a handful of times. This rearrangement joins TRBV29-1 to TRBJ2-1; TRBD1 might be the D (5 bases). Germline V gene lookup returns CDR1 SQVTM and CDR2 ANQGSEA. The CDR3 spans 17 residues. V lost 1 base, J lost 2 bases, and 18 bases lay in between. CDR3 sequence reads: CSVEGFDGQGTYNEQFF. The CDR3 nucleotides read TGCAGCGTTGAAGGGTTTGATGGTCAGGGCACCTACAATGAGCAGTTCTTC.

V is TRBV5-4 and J is TRBJ1-2; TRBD1 agrees at 7 bases. The ends lost 0 bases at V and 8 bases at J; junction bases unmatched: 13. The CDR3 is 16 amino acids. Germline V CDR1 and CDR2: SGHNT, YYREEE (reference sequence). CDR3 sequence reads: CASSLERTGAGVGYTF. The CDR3 region has the DNA TGTGCCAGCAGCTTGGAAAGGACAGGCGCAGGGGTGGGCTACACCTTC.

The chain is built from TRBV4-1 and TRBJ1-2; D possibly corresponds to TRBD1 (5 bases). V was pared by 4 bases and J by 6 bases, with 18 bases between. Germline V gene lookup returns CDR1 MGHRA and CDR2 YSYEKL. The length of the CDR3 is 15 residues. The CDR3 nucleotides are TGCGCCAGCAGCCCGGGCAGGGTCGGTTCCAATGGCTACACCTTC. This sequence encodes CASSPGRVGSNGYTF.

This chain connects TRBV9 to TRBJ2-1; 15 bases map to TRBD2. CDR3 length: 15 amino acids. CDR1 is SGDLS and CDR2 is YYNGEE in the germline V gene. Unmatched junction bases numbered 2, after V lost 4 bases and J lost 6 bases. This chain's CDR3 is CASSTGLAGGNEQFF. The CDR3, as DNA: TGTGCCAGCAGCACGGGACTAGCGGGGGGCAATGAGCAGTTCTTC.

The chain couples TRBV5-8 to TRBJ1-5; 7 bases are shared with TRBD1. Germline CDR1 reads SGHTS; CDR2 reads YDEGEE. The CDR3 length is 15 residues. Unmatched junction bases numbered 5, after V lost 3 bases and J lost 2 bases. CDR3: CASSSTGMGNQPQHF. In nucleotides, the CDR3 is TGTGCCAGCAGCTCGACAGGGATGGGCAATCAGCCCCAGCATTTT.

The J gene is TRBJ2-5, the V gene TRBV5-4; TRBD1 aligns across 7 bases. This CDR3 has 14 amino acids. With V trimmed by 2 bases and J by 5 bases, 6 bases remained unmatched. Germline loops: CDR1 SGHNT, CDR2 YYREEE (reference sequence). CDR3 residues: CASSLTGVGETQYF. CDR3 coding DNA: TGTGCCAGCAGCTTAACAGGGGTAGGCGAGACCCAGTACTTC.

The chain links TRBV5-6 to TRBJ1-2, with 7 bases that match TRBD1. Trimming at V came to 4 bases and at J to 4 bases, leaving 7 bases not matched to a gene. This CDR3 spans 14 amino acids. Germline V gene data show CDR1 as SGHDT and CDR2 as YYEEEE. The CDR3 DNA sequence: TGTGCCAGCAGCCGACAGGGATTCTCCTATGGCTACACCTTC. Amino acids: CASSRQGFSYGYTF.

A few counts support this clone. The rearrangement joins TRBV2 to TRBJ1-2, with D possibly TRBD1 on 5 matching bases. Germline V gives CDR1 SNHLY, CDR2 FYNNEI. The CDR3 runs 14 residues. The V gene lost 4 bases and the J gene lost 5 bases, with 14 bases spanning the gap. This CDR3 reads CASSVTEKFYGYTF. CDR3 bases: TGTGCCAGCAGTGTGACAGAAAAGTTTTATGGCTACACCTTC.

This rearrangement joins TRBV9 to TRBJ1-2, with D possibly being TRBD1 (6 bases). The CDR3 spans 16 residues. V dropped 0 bases and J dropped 8 bases, with 20 bases sitting between them. The V gene's germline CDR1 is SGDLS and CDR2 YYNGEE. The CDR3 nucleotides are TGTGCCAGCAGCGTAGATCGACAGGCCCCCGGGAACGGCTACACCTTC. This codes for CASSVDRQAPGNGYTF.

J is TRBJ2-5 and V is TRBV2; D gene unclear. V lost 6 bases to trimming and J lost 2 bases, with 4 bases between them. Looked up from germline, CDR1 is SNHLY and CDR2 is FYNNEI. The CDR3 is made up of 11 amino acids. The CDR3 reads CASSQQETQYF. For the CDR3, the DNA is TGTGCCAGCAGCCAACAAGAGACCCAGTACTTC.

V usage is TRBV6-4 and J usage is TRBJ2-7, with a possible D match to TRBD1 (5 bases). CDR3 length: 15 amino acids. Germline V gene sequence: CDR1 MRHNA, CDR2 SNTAGT. V lost 8 bases and J lost 0, with 17 bases in between. As DNA, the CDR3 is TGTGCCAGCTCCTCTTGGGGCAGGAGCTCCTACGAGCAGTACTTC. The encoded protein is CASSSWGRSSYEQYF.

CDR3 in amino acids: CASSLGGGLKSTDTQYF. The CDR3 nucleotides read TGTGCCAGCAGCTTAGGGGGGGGACTAAAAAGCACAGATACGCAGTATTTT. The J gene is TRBJ2-3, the V gene TRBV7-9; TRBD2 aligns across 7 bases. The CDR3 runs 17 residues. Unmatched junction bases numbered 7, after V lost 1 base and J lost 0 bases. Germline V gene lookup returns CDR1 SEHNR and CDR2 FQNEAQ (reference sequence).

The CDR3 spells CASSLYHKTYEQYF. The CDR3 bases are TGTGCCAGCAGTTTATATCACAAGACCTACGAGCAGTACTTC. This chain links TRBV27 with TRBJ2-7, with D hard to call. V lost 1 base to trimming and J lost 2 bases, with 9 bases between them. CDR1 and CDR2 (germline): MNHEY, SMNVEV (reference sequence). The CDR3 sequence is 14 residues long.

The V and J genes are TRBV6-6 and TRBJ2-7; possibly TRBD2 for D (5 bases). Germline V lookup: CDR1 MNHNY, CDR2 SVGAGI (reference sequence). The CDR3 contains 15 residues. Trimming pared 6 bases from V and 2 bases from J, leaving 17 bases between. This chain's CDR3 is CASRTGFPLTYEQYF. The CDR3 coding sequence is TGTGCCAGCAGAACGGGATTTCCCCTAACCTACGAGCAGTACTTC.

V and J are TRBV6-1 and TRBJ1-1, with D perhaps matching TRBD1 (5 bases). The ends were cut back, 0 bases at V and 4 bases at J, with 12 bases in the middle. CDR1 and CDR2 (germline): MNHNS, SASEGT. CDR3 length: 15 residues. Here the CDR3 reads CASSEAQPQGTEAFF. CDR3 sequence (DNA): TGTGCCAGCAGTGAAGCACAGCCTCAGGGCACTGAAGCTTTCTTT.

A single count supports this clone. CDR3 in amino acids: CASSGPGLAGYNEQFF. The DNA of the CDR3 is TGTGCCAGCAGCGGCCCGGGACTAGCGGGATACAATGAGCAGTTCTTC. The chain uses TRBV9 and TRBJ2-1; TRBD2 matches 13 bases. Germline loops: CDR1 SGDLS, CDR2 YYNGEE. J lost 4 bases, V lost 3 bases, and 4 bases had no gene match. The CDR3 contains 16 residues.

This chain connects TRBV11-2 to TRBJ1-4, with a tentative D call TRBD1 (5 bases). The germline V and J ends were trimmed by 1 base and 8 bases, with 11 bases remaining between them. There are 14 residues in the CDR3. Germline CDR1 and CDR2: SGHAT and FQNNGV. CDR3 region: CASSLGQGDEKLFF. CDR3 DNA sequence: TGTGCCAGCAGCTTAGGCCAGGGTGACGAAAAACTGTTTTTT.